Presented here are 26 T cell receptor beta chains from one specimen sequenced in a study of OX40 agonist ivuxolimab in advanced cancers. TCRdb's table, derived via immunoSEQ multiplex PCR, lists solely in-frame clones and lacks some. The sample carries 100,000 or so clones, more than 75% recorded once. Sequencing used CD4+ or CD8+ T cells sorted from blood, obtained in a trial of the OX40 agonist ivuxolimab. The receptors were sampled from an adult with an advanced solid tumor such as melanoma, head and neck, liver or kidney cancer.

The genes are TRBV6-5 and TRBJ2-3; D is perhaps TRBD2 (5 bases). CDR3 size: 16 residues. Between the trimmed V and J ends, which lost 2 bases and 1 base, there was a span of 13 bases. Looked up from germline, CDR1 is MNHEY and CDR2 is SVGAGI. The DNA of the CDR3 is TGTGCCAGCAGTTACCAAGCGGCGCCTGGCACAGATACGCAGTATTTT. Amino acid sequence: CASSYQAAPGTDTQYF.

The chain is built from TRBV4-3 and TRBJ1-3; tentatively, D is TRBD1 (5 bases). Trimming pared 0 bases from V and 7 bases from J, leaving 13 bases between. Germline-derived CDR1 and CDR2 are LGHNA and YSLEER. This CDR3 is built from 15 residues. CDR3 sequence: CASSQDPGPGNTIYF. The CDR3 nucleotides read TGCGCCAGCAGCCAAGATCCAGGTCCAGGGAACACCATATATTTT.

The CDR3 DNA sequence: TGTGCCAGCAGTGAACAATACGAGCAGTACTTC. Translated: CASSEQYEQYF. The genes are TRBV6-1 and TRBJ2-7; D gene uncertain. Germline V gene lookup returns CDR1 MNHNS and CDR2 SASEGT. The V gene lost 2 bases and the J gene lost 4 bases, with 3 bases spanning the gap. CDR3 length: 11 residues.

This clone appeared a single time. CDR3 nucleotides: TGTGCCAGCAGTGGGGGACCTGGGGAGCTGTTTTTT. Its translation is CASSGGPGELFF. The V and J genes are TRBV2 and TRBJ2-2; perhaps D is TRBD1 or TRBD2 (5 bases each). V was clipped by 4 bases and J by 8 bases, with 8 bases between them. Germline V CDR1 and CDR2: SNHLY, FYNNEI. This CDR3 comprises 12 residues.

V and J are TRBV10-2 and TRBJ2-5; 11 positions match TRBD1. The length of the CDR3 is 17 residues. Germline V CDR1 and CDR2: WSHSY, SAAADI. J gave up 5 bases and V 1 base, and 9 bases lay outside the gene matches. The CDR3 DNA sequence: TGCGCCAGCAGTGAGTTCAGAACCGGGACAGGGGGTGAGACCCAGTACTTC. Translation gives CASSEFRTGTGGETQYF.

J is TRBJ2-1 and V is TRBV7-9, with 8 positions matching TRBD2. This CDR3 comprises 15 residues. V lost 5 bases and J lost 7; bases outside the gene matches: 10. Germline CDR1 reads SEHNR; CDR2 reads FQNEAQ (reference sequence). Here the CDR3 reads CASSPPGLVSNEQFF. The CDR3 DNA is TGTGCCAGCAGCCCTCCGGGACTAGTCTCGAATGAGCAGTTCTTC.

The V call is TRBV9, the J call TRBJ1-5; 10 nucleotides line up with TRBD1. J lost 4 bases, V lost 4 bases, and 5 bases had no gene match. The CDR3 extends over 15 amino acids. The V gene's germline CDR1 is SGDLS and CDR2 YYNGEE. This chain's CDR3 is CASSKRTGGNQPQHF. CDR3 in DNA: TGTGCCAGCAGCAAAAGGACAGGGGGGAATCAGCCCCAGCATTTT.

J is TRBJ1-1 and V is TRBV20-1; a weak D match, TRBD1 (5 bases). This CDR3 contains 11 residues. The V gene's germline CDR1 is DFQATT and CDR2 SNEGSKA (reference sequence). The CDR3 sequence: CRLGVNTEAFF. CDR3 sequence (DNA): TGCAGGTTAGGGGTGAACACTGAAGCTTTCTTT.

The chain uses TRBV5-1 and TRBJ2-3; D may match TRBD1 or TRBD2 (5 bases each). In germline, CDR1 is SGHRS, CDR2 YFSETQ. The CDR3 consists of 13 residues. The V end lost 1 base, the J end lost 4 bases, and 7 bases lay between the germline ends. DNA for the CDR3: TGCGCCAGCAGCTTGCGGGGCGCAGATACGCAGTATTTT. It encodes CASSLRGADTQYF.

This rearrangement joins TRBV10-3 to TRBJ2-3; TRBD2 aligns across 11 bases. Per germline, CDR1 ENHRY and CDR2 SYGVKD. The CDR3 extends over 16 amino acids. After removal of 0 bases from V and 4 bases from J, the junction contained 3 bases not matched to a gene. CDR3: CAISESSGRAPDTQYF. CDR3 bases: TGTGCCATCAGTGAGTCTAGCGGGAGGGCCCCAGATACGCAGTATTTT.

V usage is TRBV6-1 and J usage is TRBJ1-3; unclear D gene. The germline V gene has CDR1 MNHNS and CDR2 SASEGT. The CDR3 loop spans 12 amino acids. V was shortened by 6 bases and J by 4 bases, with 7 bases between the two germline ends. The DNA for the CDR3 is TGTGCCAGCAGGGCGGTCGGAAACACCATATATTTT. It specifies CASRAVGNTIYF.

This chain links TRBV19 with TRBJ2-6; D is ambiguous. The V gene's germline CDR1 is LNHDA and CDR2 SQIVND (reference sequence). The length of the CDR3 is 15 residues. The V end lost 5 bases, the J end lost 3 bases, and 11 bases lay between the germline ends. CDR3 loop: CASSPQRDGANVLTF. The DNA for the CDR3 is TGTGCCAGTAGTCCCCAAAGGGATGGGGCCAACGTCCTGACTTTC.

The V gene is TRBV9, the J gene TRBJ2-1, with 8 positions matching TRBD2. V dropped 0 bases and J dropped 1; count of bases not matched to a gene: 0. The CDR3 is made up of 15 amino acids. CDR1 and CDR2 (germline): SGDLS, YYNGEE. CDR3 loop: CASSVAGGSYNEQFF. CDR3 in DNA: TGTGCCAGCAGCGTAGCGGGAGGGTCCTACAATGAGCAGTTCTTC.

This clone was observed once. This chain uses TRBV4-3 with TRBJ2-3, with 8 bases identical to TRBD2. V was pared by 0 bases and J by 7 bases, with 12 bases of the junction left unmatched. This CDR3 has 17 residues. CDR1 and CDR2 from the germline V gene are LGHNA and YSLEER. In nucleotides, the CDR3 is TGCGCCAGCAGCCAAGATAACGGGGGATTAGCGGGAAATACGCAGTATTTT. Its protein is CASSQDNGGLAGNTQYF.

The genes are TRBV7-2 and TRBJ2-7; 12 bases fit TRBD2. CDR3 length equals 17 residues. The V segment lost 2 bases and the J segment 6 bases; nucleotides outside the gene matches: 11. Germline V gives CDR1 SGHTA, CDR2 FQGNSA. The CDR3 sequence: CASSLNFGLAGGFEQYF. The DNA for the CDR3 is TGTGCCAGCAGCTTAAATTTTGGGCTAGCGGGAGGGTTCGAGCAGTACTTC.

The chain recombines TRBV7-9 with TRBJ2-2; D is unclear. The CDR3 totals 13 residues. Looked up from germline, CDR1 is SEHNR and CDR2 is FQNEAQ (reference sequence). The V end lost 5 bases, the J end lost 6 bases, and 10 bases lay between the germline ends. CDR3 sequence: CASSHRTSGELFF. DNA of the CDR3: TGTGCCAGCAGCCATCGGACCTCCGGGGAGCTGTTTTTT. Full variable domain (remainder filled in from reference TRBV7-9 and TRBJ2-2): DTGVSQNPRHKITKRGQNVTFRCDPISEHNRLYWYRQTLGQGPEFLTYFQNEAQLEKSRLLSDRFSAERPKGSFSTLEIQRTEQGDSAMYLCASSHRTSGELFFGEGSRLTVL.

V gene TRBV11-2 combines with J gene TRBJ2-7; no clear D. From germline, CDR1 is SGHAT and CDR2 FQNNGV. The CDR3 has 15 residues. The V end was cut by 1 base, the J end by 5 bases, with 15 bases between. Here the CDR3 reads CASSLGRTVVHEQYF. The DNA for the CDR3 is TGTGCCAGCAGCTTAGGTCGGACCGTCGTTCACGAGCAGTACTTC.

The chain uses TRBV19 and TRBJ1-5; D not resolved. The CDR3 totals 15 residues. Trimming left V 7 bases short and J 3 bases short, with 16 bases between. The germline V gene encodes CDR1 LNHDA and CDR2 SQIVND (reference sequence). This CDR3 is CASKNVRRPNQPQHF. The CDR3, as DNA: TGTGCCAGTAAGAATGTCAGACGTCCCAATCAGCCCCAGCATTTT.

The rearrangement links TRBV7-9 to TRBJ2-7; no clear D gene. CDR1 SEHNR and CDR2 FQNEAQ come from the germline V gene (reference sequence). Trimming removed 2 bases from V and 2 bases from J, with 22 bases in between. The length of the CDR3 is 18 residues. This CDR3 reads CASSLRPTFGSIAYEQYF. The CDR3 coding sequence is TGTGCCAGCAGCTTACGACCCACATTCGGCAGTATCGCCTACGAGCAGTACTTC.

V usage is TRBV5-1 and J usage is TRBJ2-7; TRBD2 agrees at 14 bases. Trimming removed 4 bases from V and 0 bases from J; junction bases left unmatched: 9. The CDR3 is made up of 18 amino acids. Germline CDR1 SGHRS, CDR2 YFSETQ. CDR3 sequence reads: CASSHGLAGGRHSYEQYF. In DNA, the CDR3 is TGCGCCAGCAGCCACGGACTAGCGGGGGGCCGACACTCCTACGAGCAGTACTTC.

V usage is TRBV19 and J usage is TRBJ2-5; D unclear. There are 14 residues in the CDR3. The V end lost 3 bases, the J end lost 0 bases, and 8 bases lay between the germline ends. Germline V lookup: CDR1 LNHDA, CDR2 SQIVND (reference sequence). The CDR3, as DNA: TGTGCCAGTAGTATTGGGCGGAACCAAGAGACCCAGTACTTC. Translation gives CASSIGRNQETQYF.

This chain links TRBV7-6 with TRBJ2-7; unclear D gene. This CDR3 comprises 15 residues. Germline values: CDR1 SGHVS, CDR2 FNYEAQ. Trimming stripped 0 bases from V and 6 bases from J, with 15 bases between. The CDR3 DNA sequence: TGTGCCAGCAGCTTAGCCGAAGGGTCTTCTCTCGAGCAGTACTTC. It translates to CASSLAEGSSLEQYF.

The CDR3 protein is CASSQGLGETQYF. For the CDR3, the DNA is TGTGCCAGCAGCCAAGGGCTAGGGGAGACCCAGTACTTC. This chain links TRBV14 with TRBJ2-5; D gene uncertain. The CDR3 loop spans 13 amino acids. Looked up from germline, CDR1 is SGHDN and CDR2 is FVKESK. Trimming cost V 1 base and J 5 bases, with 8 bases left between them.

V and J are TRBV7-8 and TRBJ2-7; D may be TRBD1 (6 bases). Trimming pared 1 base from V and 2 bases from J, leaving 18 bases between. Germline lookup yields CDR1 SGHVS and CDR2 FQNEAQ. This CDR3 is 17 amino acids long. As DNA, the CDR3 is TGTGCCAGCAGCTTAGGCCGCGCAGGGGAGTACACCTACGAGCAGTACTTC. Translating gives CASSLGRAGEYTYEQYF.

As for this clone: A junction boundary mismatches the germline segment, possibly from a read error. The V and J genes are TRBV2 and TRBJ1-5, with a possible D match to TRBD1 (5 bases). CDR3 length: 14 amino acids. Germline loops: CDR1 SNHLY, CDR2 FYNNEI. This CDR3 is CASSVTEGFEGQGF. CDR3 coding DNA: TGTGCCAGCAGTGTTACAGAGGGGTTTGAGGGCCAGGGTTTT.

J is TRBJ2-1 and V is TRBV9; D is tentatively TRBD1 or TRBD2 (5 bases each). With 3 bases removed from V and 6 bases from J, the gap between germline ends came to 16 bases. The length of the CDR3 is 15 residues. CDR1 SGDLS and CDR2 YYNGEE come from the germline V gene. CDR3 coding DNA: TGTGCCAGCAGCGCCCCCGGGACGGTCTCCAATGAGCAGTTCTTC. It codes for CASSAPGTVSNEQFF.